This TCR beta chain appears in the sequencing data of a study of beta chain features in type 1 diabetes. The sample holds a few counts of this clone. The antigen is unknown. The CDR3 is 10 amino acids. Per germline, CDR1 SNHLY and CDR2 FYNNEI. Trimming left V 9 bases short and J 3 bases short, with 6 bases between. General study results and limits: VDJ junctions from type 1 diabetes patients carried fewer insertions and larger deletions. Researchers report that Type 1 diabetes patients had moderately but significantly shorter TCRB CDR3s across all four CD4+ subsets. Naive, central memory and regulatory TCRB repertoires appeared more similar among patients than healthy donors.

It was one heparinised blood draw, averaging about 116 mL, that each donor gave. Without exception, sorted populations had purity beyond 98%. The entirety of the isolated RNA underwent reverse transcription, so expressed TCRB transcripts were sequenced. The data were produced by immunoSEQ multiplex PCR, yet TCRdb's version contains in-frame clones alone and is incomplete. The sample comprises 100,000 to 150,000 clones, around a sixth of which are singletons, and roughly 2.6% rests with the top ten. Sequences were obtained from central memory CD4+ T cells from blood. The source is a man aged 18 to 29 with type 1 diabetes. V usage is TRBV2 and J usage is TRBJ2-7, with unresolved D. The CDR3 region is CASGDYEQYF. The CDR3 bases are TGTGCCAGTGGAGACTACGAGCAGTACTTC.